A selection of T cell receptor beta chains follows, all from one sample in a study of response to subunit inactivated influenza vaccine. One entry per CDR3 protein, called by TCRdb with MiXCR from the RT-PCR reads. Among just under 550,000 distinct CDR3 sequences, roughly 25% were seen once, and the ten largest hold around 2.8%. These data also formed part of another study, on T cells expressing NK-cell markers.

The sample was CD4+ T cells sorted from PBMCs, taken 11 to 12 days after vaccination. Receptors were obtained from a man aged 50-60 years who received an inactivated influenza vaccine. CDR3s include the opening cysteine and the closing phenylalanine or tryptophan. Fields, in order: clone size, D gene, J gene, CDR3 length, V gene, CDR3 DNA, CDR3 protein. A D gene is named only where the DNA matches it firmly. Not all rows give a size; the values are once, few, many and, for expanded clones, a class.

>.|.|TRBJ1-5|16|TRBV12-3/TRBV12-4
TGTGCCAGCAGTTTGGGCAGGCAAGTAGGCAATCAGCCCCAGCATTTT
CASSLGRQVGNQPQHF
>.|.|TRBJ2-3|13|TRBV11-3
TGTGCCAGCAGTCTCTTCCTCGGGGAAACGCAGTATTTT
CASSLFLGETQYF
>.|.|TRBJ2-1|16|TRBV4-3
TGCGCCAGCAGCCAAGGGGATCCCGGTACTAACAATGAGCAGTTCTTC
CASSQGDPGTNNEQFF
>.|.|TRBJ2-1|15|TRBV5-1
TGCGCCAGCAGCTTGGCCGGGACGGCTTCCTATGAGCAGTTCTTC
CASSLAGTASYEQFF
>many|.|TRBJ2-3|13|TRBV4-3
TGCGCCAGCAGCCCTGGTAGAAGGGATACGCAGTATTTT
CASSPGRRDTQYF
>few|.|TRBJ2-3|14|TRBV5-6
TGTGCCAGCAGCTTGGGGTCGATTCAGGCTACGCAGTATTTT
CASSLGSIQATQYF
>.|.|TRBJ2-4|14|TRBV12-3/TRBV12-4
TGTGCCAGCAGTTTAGTAGCAGTGCGTGACATTCAGTACTTC
CASSLVAVRDIQYF
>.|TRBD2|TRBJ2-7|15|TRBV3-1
TGTGCCAGCAGCCAAGATCGGATAGCGGGAGAAAAGCAGTACTTC
CASSQDRIAGEKQYF
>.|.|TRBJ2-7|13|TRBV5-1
TGCGCCAGCAGTCCTGGAGCGGGTAATGAGCAGTACTTC
CASSPGAGNEQYF
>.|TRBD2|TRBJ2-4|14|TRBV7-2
TGTGCCAGCAGCGAGACTAGCGGGGTGGGAATTCAGTACTTC
CASSETSGVGIQYF
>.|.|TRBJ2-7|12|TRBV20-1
TGCAGTGCGTTTGTCCCGTCCTACGAGCAGTACTTC
CSAFVPSYEQYF
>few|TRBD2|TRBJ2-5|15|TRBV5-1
TGCGCCAGCAGCCTGACTAGCCGAATAGAAGAGACCCAGTACTTC
CASSLTSRIEETQYF
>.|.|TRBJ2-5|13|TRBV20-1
TGCAGTGCTATGCTCCTAGGTACCGAGACCCAGTACTTC
CSAMLLGTETQYF
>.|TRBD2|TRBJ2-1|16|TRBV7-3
TGTGCCAGCAGCTTAAGGGCGGGAGTCTCCTACAATGAGCAGTTCTTC
CASSLRAGVSYNEQFF
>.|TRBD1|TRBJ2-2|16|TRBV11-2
TGTGCCAGCAGCTTCTATCTTACAGGGGGCTCCGGGGAGCTGTTTTTT
CASSFYLTGGSGELFF
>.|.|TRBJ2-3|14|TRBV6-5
TGTGTCAGCAGTCTCGAGGACAGCACAGATACGCAGTATTTT
CVSSLEDSTDTQYF
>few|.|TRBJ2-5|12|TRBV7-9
TGTGCCAGCAGCTTCAGGGAAGAGACCCAGTACTTC
CASSFREETQYF
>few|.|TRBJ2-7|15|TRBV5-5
TGTGCCAGCAGCTCCAACGCCGATTTACGCTACGAGCAGTACTTC
CASSSNADLRYEQYF
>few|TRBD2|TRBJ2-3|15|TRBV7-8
TGTGCCAGCAGCTTAGTGGCGGGAGGGTCGGGTACGCAGTATTTT
CASSLVAGGSGTQYF
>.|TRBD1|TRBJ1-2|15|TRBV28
TGTGCCAGCAGTTTAGGATCGACAGGGGACTATGGCTACACCTTC
CASSLGSTGDYGYTF
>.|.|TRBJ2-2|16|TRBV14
TGTGCCAGCAGCCAAGCCCCCCCGGAGGGGACCGGGGAGCTGTTTTTT
CASSQAPPEGTGELFF
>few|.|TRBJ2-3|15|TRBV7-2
TGTGCCAGCAGCTTAATAAGCGGCAGCACAGATACGCAGTATTTT
CASSLISGSTDTQYF
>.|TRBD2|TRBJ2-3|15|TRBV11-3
TGTGCCAGCAGCCGGGGGGGGCTCGGCACAGATACGCAGTATTTT
CASSRGGLGTDTQYF
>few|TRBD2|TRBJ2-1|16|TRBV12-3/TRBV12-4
TGTGCCAGCAGCCTTCCGGGACTAGCGGGTTTCAATGAGCAGTTCTTC
CASSLPGLAGFNEQFF
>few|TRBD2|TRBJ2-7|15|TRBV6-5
TGTGCCAGCAGTTACTCGGGCGGGGGGGAAGCCGAGCAGTACTTC
CASSYSGGGEAEQYF
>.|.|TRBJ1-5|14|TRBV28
TGTGCCAGCAGTCTGCAGGGGTTCAAACAGCCCCAGCATTTT
CASSLQGFKQPQHF